This TCR beta chain stems from a study of T cells in Graves' hyperthyroidism and ophthalmopathy. Regions amplified from RNA transcripts were the TCR beta CDR3 regions. HTBI primers were employed in a first-round RT-PCR of the TCR CDR3. TCRdb ran MiXCR on the multiplex PCR reads and lists one entry per CDR3 protein. The sample lists about 520,000 distinct CDR3 sequences, around 21% occurring once. Study-level findings and limits: Model-based prediction identified ophthalmopathy a median 6.5 months prior to its onset. Among thyroid clonotypes expanded above 0.001, most also appeared in blood. A 13 V-J signature model discriminated ophthalmopathy versus stable hyperthyroidism.

This clonotype came up many times. Its specificity is unknown. The sequence derives from a young man with Graves' hyperthyroidism. Material: blood.

CDR3 sequence: CASSLLDDQPQHF. The CDR3, as DNA: TGCGCCAGCAGCTTACTAGACGATCAGCCCCAGCATTTT. V usage is TRBV4-1 and J usage is TRBJ1-5; D unresolved. Trimming stripped 5 bases from V and 5 bases from J, with 10 bases between. The CDR3 is 13 residues long. The germline CDR1 and CDR2 sequences are MGHRA and YSYEKL.